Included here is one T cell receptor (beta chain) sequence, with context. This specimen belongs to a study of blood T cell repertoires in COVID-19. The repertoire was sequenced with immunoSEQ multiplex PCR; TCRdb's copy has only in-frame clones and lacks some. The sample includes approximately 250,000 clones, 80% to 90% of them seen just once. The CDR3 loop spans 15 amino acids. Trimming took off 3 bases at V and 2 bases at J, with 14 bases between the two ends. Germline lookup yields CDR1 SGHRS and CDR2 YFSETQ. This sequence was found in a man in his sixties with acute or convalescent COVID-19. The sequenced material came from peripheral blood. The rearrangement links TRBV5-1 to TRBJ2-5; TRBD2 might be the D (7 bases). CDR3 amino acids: CASSSLGGAQETQYF. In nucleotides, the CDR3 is TGCGCCAGCAGCTCGCTGGGGGGGGCACAAGAGACCCAGTACTTC.